The clone carrying this T cell receptor (beta chain) was counted only a few times. Its specificity is unknown. Germline CDR1 DFQATT, CDR2 SNEGSKA (reference sequence). This CDR3 spans 12 amino acids. Trimming stripped 1 base from V and 6 bases from J, with 9 bases between. TCRdb reanalysed the reads using MiXCR and keeps one entry per CDR3 protein. The sample shows about 360,000 distinct CDR3 sequences, about a third of them seen only once. This entry comes from a study of T cell repertoires in cytomegalovirus infection. Source: cultured PBMCs, taken from culture after CMV antigen stimulation. The sequence derives from a human donor in good health (CMV status not recorded). Some clones in this sample may be carry-over from other donors' samples. The rearrangement uses TRBV20-1 and TRBJ1-1; D ambiguous. The CDR3 loop is CSARVTASEAFF. CDR3 DNA: TGCAGTGCTAGAGTTACAGCCTCTGAAGCTTTCTTT.